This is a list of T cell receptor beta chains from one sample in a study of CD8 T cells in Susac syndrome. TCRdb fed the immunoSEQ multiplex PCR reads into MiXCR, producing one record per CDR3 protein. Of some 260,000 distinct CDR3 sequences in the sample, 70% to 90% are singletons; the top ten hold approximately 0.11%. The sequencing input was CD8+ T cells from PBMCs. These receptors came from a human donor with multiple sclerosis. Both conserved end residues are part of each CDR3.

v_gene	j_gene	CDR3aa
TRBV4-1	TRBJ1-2	CASSRRLLGGKGYTF
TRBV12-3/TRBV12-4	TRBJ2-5	CASSPNPSRETQYF
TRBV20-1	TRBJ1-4	CSAIFRRRNEKLFF
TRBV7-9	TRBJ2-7	CASSSPGAGGDEQYF
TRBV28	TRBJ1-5	CASSFLWRKAQHF
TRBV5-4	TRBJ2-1	CASSLGSGSYNEQFF
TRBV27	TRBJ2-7	CASSLRGSGTYEQYF
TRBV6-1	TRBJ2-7	CASSWGERPGPPYEQYF
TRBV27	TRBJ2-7	CASSRPGEGFYEQYF
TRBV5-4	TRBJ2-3	CASSPASNPTDTQYF
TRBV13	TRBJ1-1	CASSFPGGMNTEAFF
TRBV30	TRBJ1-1	CAWIMNTEAFF
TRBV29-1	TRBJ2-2	CSVPNGLSTGELFF
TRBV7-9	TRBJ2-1	CASSSIGGLSSYNEQFF
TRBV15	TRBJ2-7	CATSRDRSPTYEQYF
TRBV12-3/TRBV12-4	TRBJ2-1	CASSTRTGYNEQFF
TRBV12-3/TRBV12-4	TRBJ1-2	CASSLSVLNYGYTF
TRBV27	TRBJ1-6	CASSLYGRVYNSPLHF
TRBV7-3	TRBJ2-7	CASSLTGDRGSYEQYF